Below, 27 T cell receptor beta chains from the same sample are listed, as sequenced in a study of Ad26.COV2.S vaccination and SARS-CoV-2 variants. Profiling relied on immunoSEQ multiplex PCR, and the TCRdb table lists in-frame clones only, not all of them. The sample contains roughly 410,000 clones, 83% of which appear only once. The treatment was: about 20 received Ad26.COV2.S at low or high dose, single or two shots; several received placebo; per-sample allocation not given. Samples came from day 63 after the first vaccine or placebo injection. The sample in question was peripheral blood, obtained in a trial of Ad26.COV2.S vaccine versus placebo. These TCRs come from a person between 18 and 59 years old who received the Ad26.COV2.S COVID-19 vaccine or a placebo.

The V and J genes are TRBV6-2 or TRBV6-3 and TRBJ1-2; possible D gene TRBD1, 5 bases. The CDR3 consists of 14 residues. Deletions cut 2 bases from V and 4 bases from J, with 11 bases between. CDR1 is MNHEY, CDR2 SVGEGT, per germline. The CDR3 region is CASSYGREGYGYTF. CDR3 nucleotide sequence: TGTGCCAGCAGTTACGGCAGGGAGGGCTATGGCTACACCTTC.

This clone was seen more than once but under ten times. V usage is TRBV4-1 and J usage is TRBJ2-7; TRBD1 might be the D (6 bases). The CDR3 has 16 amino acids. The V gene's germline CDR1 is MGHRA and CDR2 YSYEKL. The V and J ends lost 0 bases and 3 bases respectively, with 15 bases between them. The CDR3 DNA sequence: TGCGCCAGCAGCCAAGATCGGCCGTCCAGGGGCTACGAGCAGTACTTC. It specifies CASSQDRPSRGYEQYF.

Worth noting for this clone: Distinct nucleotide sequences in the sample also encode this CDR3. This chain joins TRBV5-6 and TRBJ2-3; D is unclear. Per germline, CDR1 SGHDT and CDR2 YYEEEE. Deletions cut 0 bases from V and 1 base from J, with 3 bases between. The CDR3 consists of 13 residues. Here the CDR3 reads CASSLGRTDTQYF. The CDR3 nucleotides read TGTGCCAGCAGCTTGGGCCGCACAGATACGCAGTATTTT.

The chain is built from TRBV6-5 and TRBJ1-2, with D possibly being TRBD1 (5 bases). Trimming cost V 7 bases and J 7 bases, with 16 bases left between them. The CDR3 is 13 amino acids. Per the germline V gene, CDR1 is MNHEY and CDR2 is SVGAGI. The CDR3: CASTQLGTGGYTF. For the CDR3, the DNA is TGTGCCAGCACCCAACTTGGGACGGGTGGCTACACCTTC.

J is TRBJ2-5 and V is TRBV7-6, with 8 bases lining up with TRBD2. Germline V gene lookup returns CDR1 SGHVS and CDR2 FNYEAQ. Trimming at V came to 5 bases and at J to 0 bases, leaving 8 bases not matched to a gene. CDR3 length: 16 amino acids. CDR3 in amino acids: CASSRRLAGYQETQYF. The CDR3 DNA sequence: TGTGCCAGCAGCAGGCGGCTAGCGGGTTACCAAGAGACCCAGTACTTC.

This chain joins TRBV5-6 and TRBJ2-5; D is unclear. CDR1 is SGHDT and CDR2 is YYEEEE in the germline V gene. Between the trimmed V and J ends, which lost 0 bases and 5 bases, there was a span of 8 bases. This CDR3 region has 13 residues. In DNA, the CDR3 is TGTGCCAGCAGCTTGGGCCTCTACGAGACCCAGTACTTC. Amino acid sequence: CASSLGLYETQYF.

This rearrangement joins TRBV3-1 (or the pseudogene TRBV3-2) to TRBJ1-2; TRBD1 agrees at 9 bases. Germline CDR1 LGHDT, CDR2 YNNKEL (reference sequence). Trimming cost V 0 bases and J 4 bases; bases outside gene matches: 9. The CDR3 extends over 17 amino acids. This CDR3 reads CASSQDPGDRVAYGYTF. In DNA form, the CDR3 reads TGTGCCAGCAGCCAAGATCCCGGGGACAGGGTGGCCTATGGCTACACCTTC.

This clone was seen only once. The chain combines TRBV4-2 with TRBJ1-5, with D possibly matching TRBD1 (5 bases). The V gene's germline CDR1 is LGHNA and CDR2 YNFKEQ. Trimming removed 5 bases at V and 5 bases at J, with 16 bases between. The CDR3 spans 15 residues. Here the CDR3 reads CASSVWGIGDQPQHF. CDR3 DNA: TGTGCCAGCAGCGTTTGGGGGATAGGAGATCAGCCCCAGCATTTT.

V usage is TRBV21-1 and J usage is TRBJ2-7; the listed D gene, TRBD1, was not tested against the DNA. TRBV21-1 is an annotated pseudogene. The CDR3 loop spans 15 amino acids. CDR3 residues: CASRTTQGRSAEQYF. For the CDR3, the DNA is TGTGCCAGCAGGACTACACAGGGAAGGAGTGCCGAGCAGTACTTC.

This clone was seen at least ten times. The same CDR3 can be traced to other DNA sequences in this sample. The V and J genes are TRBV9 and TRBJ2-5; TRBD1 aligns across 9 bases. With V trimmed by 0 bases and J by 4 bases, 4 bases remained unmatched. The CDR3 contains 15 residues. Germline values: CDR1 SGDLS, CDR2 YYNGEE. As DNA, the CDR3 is TGTGCCAGCAGCGTAGACGGACAGGGGCGAGAGACCCAGTACTTC. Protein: CASSVDGQGRETQYF.

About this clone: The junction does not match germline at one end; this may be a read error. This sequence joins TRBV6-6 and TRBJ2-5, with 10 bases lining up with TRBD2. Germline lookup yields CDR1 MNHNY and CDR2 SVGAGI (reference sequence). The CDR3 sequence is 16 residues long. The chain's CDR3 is CASSCRLAGAEEAQYF. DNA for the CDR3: TGTGCCAGCAGTTGTCGGCTAGCGGGGGCGGAAGAGGCCCAGTACTTC.

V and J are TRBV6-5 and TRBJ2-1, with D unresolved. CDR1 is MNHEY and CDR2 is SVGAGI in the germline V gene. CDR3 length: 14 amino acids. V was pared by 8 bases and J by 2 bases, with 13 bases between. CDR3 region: CASRPPSPYNEQFF. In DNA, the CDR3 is TGTGCCAGCCGTCCTCCCTCGCCCTACAATGAGCAGTTCTTC.

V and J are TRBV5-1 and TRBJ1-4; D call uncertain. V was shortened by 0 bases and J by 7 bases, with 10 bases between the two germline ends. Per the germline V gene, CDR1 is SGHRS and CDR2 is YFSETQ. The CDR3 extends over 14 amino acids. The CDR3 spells CASSLGVRGEKLFF. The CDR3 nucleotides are TGCGCCAGCAGCTTGGGTGTGAGAGGTGAAAAACTGTTTTTT.

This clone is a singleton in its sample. Written as DNA, the CDR3 is TGTGCCAGCAGTGATTCAATCTACGAGCAGTACTTC. Its translation is CASSDSIYEQYF. This chain joins TRBV25-1 and TRBJ2-7, with unresolved D. The V end was cut by 3 bases, the J end by 3 bases, with 6 bases between. The CDR3 extends over 12 amino acids. Germline loops: CDR1 MGHDK, CDR2 SYGVNS.

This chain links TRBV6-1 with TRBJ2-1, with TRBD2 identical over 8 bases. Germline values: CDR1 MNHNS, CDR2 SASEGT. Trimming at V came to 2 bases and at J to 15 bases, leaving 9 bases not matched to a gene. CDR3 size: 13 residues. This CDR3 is CASSEFSGAGRFF. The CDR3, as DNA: TGTGCCAGCAGTGAATTTAGCGGGGCGGGTCGGTTCTTC.

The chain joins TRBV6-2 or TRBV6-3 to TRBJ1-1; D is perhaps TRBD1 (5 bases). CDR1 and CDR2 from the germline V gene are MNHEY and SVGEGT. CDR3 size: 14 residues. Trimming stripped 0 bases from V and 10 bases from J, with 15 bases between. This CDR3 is CASSYSGGGVGAFF. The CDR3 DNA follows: TGTGCCAGCAGTTACTCGGGCGGGGGTGTGGGAGCTTTCTTT.

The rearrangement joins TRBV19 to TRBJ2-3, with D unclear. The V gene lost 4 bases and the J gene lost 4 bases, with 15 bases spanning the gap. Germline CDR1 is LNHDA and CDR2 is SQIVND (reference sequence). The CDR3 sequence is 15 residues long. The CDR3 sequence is CASSNHPGTSDTQYF. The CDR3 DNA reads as TGTGCCAGTAGTAATCACCCAGGCACGTCAGATACGCAGTATTTT. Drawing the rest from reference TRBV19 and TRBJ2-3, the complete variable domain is DGGITQSPKYLFRKEGQNVTLSCEQNLNHDAMYWYRQDPGQGLRLIYYSQIVNDFQKGDIAEGYSVSREKKESFPLTVTSAQKNPTAFYLCASSNHPGTSDTQYFGPGTRLTVL.

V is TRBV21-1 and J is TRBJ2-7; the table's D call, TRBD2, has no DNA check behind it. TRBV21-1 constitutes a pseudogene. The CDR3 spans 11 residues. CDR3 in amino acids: CASSSRTGEYF. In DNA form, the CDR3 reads TGTGCCAGCAGCTCCCGGACCGGGGAGTACTTC.

CDR3 sequence reads: CASSRRAGSGTEAFF. The CDR3 bases are TGCGCCAGCAGCCGCCGGGCAGGGTCAGGCACTGAAGCTTTCTTT. The chain is built from TRBV4-3 and TRBJ1-1; possible D gene TRBD1, 5 bases. V lost 4 bases and J lost 4, with 16 bases in between. Germline lookup yields CDR1 LGHNA and CDR2 YSLEER. The CDR3 length is 15 residues.

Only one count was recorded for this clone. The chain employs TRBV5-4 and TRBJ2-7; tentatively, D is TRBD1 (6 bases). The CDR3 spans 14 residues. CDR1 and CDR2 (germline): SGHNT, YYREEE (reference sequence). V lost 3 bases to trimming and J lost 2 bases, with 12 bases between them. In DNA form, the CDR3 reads TGTGCCAGCAGCTCCGACAGGCCCCCCTACGAGCAGTACTTC. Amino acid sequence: CASSSDRPPYEQYF.

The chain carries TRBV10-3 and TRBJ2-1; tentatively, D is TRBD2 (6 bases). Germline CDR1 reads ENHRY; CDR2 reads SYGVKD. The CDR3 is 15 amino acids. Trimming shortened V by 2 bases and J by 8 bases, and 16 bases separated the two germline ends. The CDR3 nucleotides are TGTGCCATCAGTGAGACCCTAGCGCCCGAGGATGAGCAGTTCTTC. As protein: CAISETLAPEDEQFF.

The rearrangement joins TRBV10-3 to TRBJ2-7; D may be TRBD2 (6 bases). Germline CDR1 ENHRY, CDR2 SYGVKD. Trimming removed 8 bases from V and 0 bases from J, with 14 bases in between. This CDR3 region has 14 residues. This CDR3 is CAIGGNRSSYEQYF. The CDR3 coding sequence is TGTGCCATCGGCGGGAACAGGAGCTCCTACGAGCAGTACTTC.

The CDR3 protein is CASSFRMSGLQMGQETQYF. The CDR3 DNA follows: TGTGCCAGCAGTTTTCGTATGAGTGGGTTGCAGATGGGCCAAGAGACCCAGTACTTC. This chain uses TRBV27 with TRBJ2-5; D not certain. This CDR3 region has 19 residues. CDR1 and CDR2 from the germline V gene are MNHEY and SMNVEV (reference sequence). V was clipped by 3 bases and J by 1 base, with 24 bases between them.

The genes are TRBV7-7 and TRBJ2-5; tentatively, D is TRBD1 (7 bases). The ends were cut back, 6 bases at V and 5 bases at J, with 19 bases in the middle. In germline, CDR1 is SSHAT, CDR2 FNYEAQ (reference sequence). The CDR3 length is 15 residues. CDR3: CASSWGDRDEETQYF. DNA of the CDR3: TGTGCCAGCAGTTGGGGGGACAGAGACGAGGAGACCCAGTACTTC.

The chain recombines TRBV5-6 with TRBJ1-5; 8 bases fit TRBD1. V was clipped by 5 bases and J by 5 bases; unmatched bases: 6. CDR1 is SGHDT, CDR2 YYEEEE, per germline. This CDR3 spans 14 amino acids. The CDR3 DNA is TGTGCCAGCAGTTCTCGGACAGGGCATCAGCCCCAGCATTTT. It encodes CASSSRTGHQPQHF.

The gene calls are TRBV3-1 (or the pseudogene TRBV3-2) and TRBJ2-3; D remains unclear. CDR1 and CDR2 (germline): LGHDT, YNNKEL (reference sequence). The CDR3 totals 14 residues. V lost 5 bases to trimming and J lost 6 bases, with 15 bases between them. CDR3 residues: CASSVGPLRDTQYF. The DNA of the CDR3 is TGTGCCAGCAGCGTCGGGCCCCTTAGGGATACGCAGTATTTT.

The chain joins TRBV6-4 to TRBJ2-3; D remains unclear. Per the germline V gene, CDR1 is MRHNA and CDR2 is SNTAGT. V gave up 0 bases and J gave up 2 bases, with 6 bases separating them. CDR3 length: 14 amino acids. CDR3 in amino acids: CASSDSRTTDTQYF. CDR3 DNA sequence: TGTGCCAGCAGTGACTCCCGAACCACAGATACGCAGTATTTT.